The 26 T cell receptor beta chains reported below all come from one sample, sequenced in a study of blood T cell repertoires in COVID-19. The method was immunoSEQ multiplex PCR; TCRdb's version includes in-frame clones alone and lacks a portion of them. The sample lists about 59,000 clones, 70% to 80% occurring once. Sample: peripheral blood. Receptor source: a man older than 75 with acute or convalescent COVID-19.

This clone was seen a few times. The V gene is TRBV27, the J gene TRBJ2-1, with TRBD2 as a possible D gene (5 bases). V lost 3 bases, J lost 9 bases, and 18 bases lay in between. CDR3 length: 15 amino acids. CDR1 and CDR2 from the germline V gene are MNHEY and SMNVEV (reference sequence). DNA of the CDR3: TGTGCCAGCAGTTTGTGGCGGAGGACTGAGACTGAGCAGTTCTTC. It codes for CASSLWRRTETEQFF.

The V call is TRBV7-9, the J call TRBJ2-7; 13 bases match TRBD2. The CDR3 sequence is 16 residues long. The V gene end was trimmed by 5 bases and the J gene end by 4 bases; junction bases not matched to a gene: 8. From germline, CDR1 is SEHNR and CDR2 FQNEAQ (reference sequence). The CDR3 nucleotides read TGTGCCAGCAGCCGCGGACTAGCGGGAGACGTTTACGAGCAGTACTTC. This codes for CASSRGLAGDVYEQYF. Combining the CDR3 with reference TRBV7-9 and TRBJ2-7 gives the whole variable domain DTGVSQNPRHKITKRGQNVTFRCDPISEHNRLYWYRQTLGQGPEFLTYFQNEAQLEKSRLLSDRFSAERPKGSFSTLEIQRTEQGDSAMYLCASSRGLAGDVYEQYFGPGTRLTVT.

The gene calls are TRBV5-1 and TRBJ2-1; tentatively, D is TRBD2 (5 bases). The ends were cut back, 0 bases at V and 3 bases at J, with 7 bases in the middle. CDR1 SGHRS and CDR2 YFSETQ come from the germline V gene. This CDR3 has 14 amino acids. The CDR3 bases are TGCGCCAGCAGCTTGGAAGGGAGCTACAATGAGCAGTTCTTC. It yields the protein CASSLEGSYNEQFF.

V gene TRBV6-1 combines with J gene TRBJ2-1, with TRBD2 identical over 8 bases. V lost 2 bases and J lost 6; bases outside the gene matches: 6. The CDR3 extends over 15 amino acids. Germline CDR1 MNHNS, CDR2 SASEGT. This CDR3 reads CASSESRREANEQFF. CDR3 sequence (DNA): TGTGCCAGCAGTGAAAGTAGGCGGGAGGCCAATGAGCAGTTCTTC.

Written as DNA, the CDR3 is TGTGCCAGCAGCCAGGACACGTTGAACACTGAAGCTTTCTTT. Translated, it gives CASSQDTLNTEAFF. The chain employs TRBV7-9 and TRBJ1-1; the D gene is possibly TRBD1 (5 bases). The CDR3 runs 14 residues. V was clipped by 5 bases and J by 0 bases, with 10 bases between them. Germline CDR1 and CDR2: SEHNR and FQNEAQ (reference sequence).

The rearrangement links TRBV3-1 (or the pseudogene TRBV3-2) to TRBJ1-2; TRBD1 is a possible D gene (5 bases). V was shortened by 0 bases and J by 8 bases, with 13 bases between the two germline ends. Germline-derived CDR1 and CDR2 are LGHDT and YNNKEL (reference sequence). The CDR3 length is 14 residues. CDR3 sequence reads: CASSQDLGGGGYTF. The CDR3 DNA reads TGTGCCAGCAGCCAAGATCTCGGGGGAGGGGGCTACACCTTC.

The rearrangement links TRBV5-1 to TRBJ2-7, with 9 bases fitting TRBD1. After removal of 3 bases from V and 6 bases from J, the junction contained 10 bases not matched to a gene. Looked up from germline, CDR1 is SGHRS and CDR2 is YFSETQ. CDR3 length: 15 residues. CDR3 in DNA: TGCGCCAGCAGCTCAACCGGGACAGGGTTTGCCGAGCAGTACTTC. Amino acid sequence: CASSSTGTGFAEQYF.

The chain couples TRBV7-2 to TRBJ2-3, with TRBD2 matching over 12 bases. Germline V CDR1 and CDR2: SGHTA, FQGNSA. Trimming removed 1 base from V and 5 bases from J; junction bases left unmatched: 4. CDR3 size: 16 residues. The CDR3 loop is CASSLVLAGGVDTQYF. The CDR3 DNA reads as TGTGCCAGCAGCTTAGTGCTAGCGGGAGGGGTAGATACGCAGTATTTT.

V is TRBV7-9 and J is TRBJ2-1; 9 bases map to TRBD1. The length of the CDR3 is 17 residues. Looked up from germline, CDR1 is SEHNR and CDR2 is FQNEAQ (reference sequence). The J segment lost 5 bases and the V segment lost 1 base, leaving 9 bases of the junction unmatched. CDR3 in DNA: TGTGCCAGCAGCTTAGGCAAAACAGGGGGCCCCCACAATGAGCAGTTCTTC. Protein sequence: CASSLGKTGGPHNEQFF.

J is TRBJ2-3 and V is TRBV30; 12 nucleotides match TRBD2. Germline V gives CDR1 GTSNPN, CDR2 SVGIG (reference sequence). The CDR3 totals 15 residues. J was trimmed by 2 bases and V by 1 base; bases with no gene match: 1. For the CDR3, the DNA is TGTGCCTGGAGTGGACTAGCGGGGGCCACAGATACGCAGTATTTT. Translation gives CAWSGLAGATDTQYF.

The chain links TRBV15 to TRBJ1-1; D not resolved. V lost 0 bases and J 1 base, leaving 6 bases between the germline ends. Germline assignment: CDR1 LNHNV and CDR2 YYDKDF (reference sequence). This CDR3 has 14 amino acids. The CDR3 loop reads CATSRDSRNTEAFF. The DNA of the CDR3 is TGTGCCACCAGCAGAGATAGTAGGAACACTGAAGCTTTCTTT.

The genes are TRBV18 and TRBJ1-2, with D tentatively TRBD1 (6 bases). The CDR3 extends over 13 amino acids. Trimming removed 4 bases at V and 8 bases at J, with 14 bases between. Germline CDR1 reads KGHSH; CDR2 reads LQKENI. This chain's CDR3 is CASSLGDIGGYTF. CDR3 DNA: TGTGCCAGCTCACTAGGGGACATTGGGGGCTACACCTTC.

The V call is TRBV2, the J call TRBJ2-5; D might be TRBD2 (5 bases). The V end lost 0 bases, the J end lost 4 bases, and 15 bases lay between the germline ends. The CDR3 extends over 16 amino acids. Germline lookup yields CDR1 SNHLY and CDR2 FYNNEI. CDR3 amino acids: CASSEAGQGGGETQYF. The CDR3 DNA follows: TGTGCCAGCAGTGAAGCGGGTCAAGGAGGAGGAGAGACCCAGTACTTC.

The rearrangement uses TRBV4-2 and TRBJ1-6; TRBD1 matches 9 bases. CDR3 length equals 16 residues. The V gene end was trimmed by 0 bases and the J gene end by 10 bases; junction bases not matched to a gene: 7. CDR1 is LGHNA and CDR2 is YNFKEQ in the germline V gene. CDR3 region: CASSQDLTGGNSPLHF. CDR3 DNA sequence: TGTGCCAGCAGCCAAGATCTGACAGGGGGGAACTCACCCCTCCACTTT.

The J gene is TRBJ2-7, the V gene TRBV5-1; TRBD1 agrees at 10 bases. The germline CDR1 and CDR2 sequences are SGHRS and YFSETQ. This CDR3 is 15 amino acids long. The junction had 5 bases not matched to a gene; V was cut back by 4 bases and J by 1 base. DNA of the CDR3: TGCGCCAGCAGCCCCGGGACAGGGGCGTCCTACGAGCAGTACTTC. Translated: CASSPGTGASYEQYF.

This chain uses TRBV2 with TRBJ1-1; a weak D match, TRBD1 (6 bases). In germline, CDR1 is SNHLY, CDR2 FYNNEI. V was cut by 2 bases and J by 10 bases, with 17 bases left in between. The CDR3 is made up of 14 amino acids. This CDR3 reads CASSERWEGQGAFF. In nucleotides, the CDR3 is TGTGCCAGCAGTGAAAGGTGGGAGGGACAAGGAGCTTTCTTT.

The chain uses TRBV5-1 and TRBJ2-3; TRBD2 might be the D (6 bases). Germline CDR1 is SGHRS and CDR2 is YFSETQ. Deletions cut 5 bases from V and 3 bases from J, with 10 bases between. This CDR3 is 13 amino acids long. The DNA of the CDR3 is TGCGCCAGCAGGGGAGGAGTGACAGATACGCAGTATTTT. Residues: CASRGGVTDTQYF.

This clone was detected only a few times. In DNA form, the CDR3 reads TGTGCCAGCAGTGGGGCGCGGGGCCCAGACTACGAGCAGTACTTC. It is translated as CASSGARGPDYEQYF. The chain links TRBV27 to TRBJ2-7; D perhaps matches TRBD2 (6 bases). The V gene lost 5 bases and the J gene lost 3 bases, with 17 bases spanning the gap. Per germline, CDR1 MNHEY and CDR2 SMNVEV (reference sequence). The CDR3 has 15 amino acids.

The chain carries TRBV2 and TRBJ1-6, with D perhaps matching TRBD1 (6 bases). The germline V gene has CDR1 SNHLY and CDR2 FYNNEI. This CDR3 contains 15 residues. V gave up 3 bases and J gave up 10 bases, with 16 bases separating them. The CDR3 nucleotides read TGTGCCAGCAGTGAGGGGCAGGGGATCAGATCACCCCTCCACTTT. It specifies CASSEGQGIRSPLHF.

The chain recombines TRBV24-1 with TRBJ2-7, with unresolved D. The CDR3 covers 11 residues. The germline gives CDR1 KGHDR, CDR2 SFDVKD. Deletions cut 1 base from V and 5 bases from J, with 2 bases between. The CDR3 region has the DNA TGTGCCACCAGTGATTTTAACGAGCAGTACTTC. Encoded protein: CATSDFNEQYF.

The chain is built from TRBV12-3 or TRBV12-4 and TRBJ2-7; 9 bases are shared with TRBD2. This CDR3 comprises 13 residues. With V trimmed by 4 bases and J by 6 bases, 4 bases remained unmatched. The CDR3 nucleotides read TGTGCCAGCAGTTGGACTAGCGCCCGCGAGCAGTACTTC. Its protein is CASSWTSAREQYF.

Relative to its sample, this clone is medium-sized. Here the CDR3 DNA reads TGTGCCAGCAGTTTACCGAGACAGGGGGGAAATCAGCCCCAGCATTTT. Amino acids: CASSLPRQGGNQPQHF. The chain employs TRBV28 and TRBJ1-5; 9 positions agree with TRBD1. J lost 4 bases, V lost 2 bases, and 6 bases had no gene match. Germline assignment: CDR1 MDHEN and CDR2 SYDVKM. The CDR3 sequence is 16 residues long.

The chain uses TRBV28 and TRBJ2-3, with 8 bases aligning to TRBD1. The CDR3 contains 15 residues. The ends lost 8 bases at V and 1 base at J; junction bases unmatched: 8. Germline V gene data show CDR1 as MDHEN and CDR2 as SYDVKM. Written as DNA, the CDR3 is TGTGCCAGCTACCCAGGGGGCCTTGGCACAGATACGCAGTATTTT. Translation gives CASYPGGLGTDTQYF.

CDR3 sequence reads: CASSQDAQGHQPQHF. CDR3 coding DNA: TGCGCCAGCAGCCAAGATGCGCAGGGCCATCAGCCCCAGCATTTT. This chain links TRBV4-1 with TRBJ1-5; a possible D gene is TRBD1 (5 bases). This CDR3 is 15 amino acids long. The V end lost 0 bases, the J end lost 5 bases, and 11 bases lay between the germline ends. The V gene's germline CDR1 is MGHRA and CDR2 YSYEKL.

The chain uses TRBV5-5 and TRBJ1-6; the match to TRBD1 covers 7 bases. The CDR3 is 15 residues long. Germline loops: CDR1 SGHKS, CDR2 YYEKEE (reference sequence). V shed 4 bases and J 7 bases; nucleotides not matched to a gene: 8. Here the CDR3 DNA reads TGTGCCAGCAGCCTGGGACAGACTCCAAATTCACCCCTCCACTTT. It yields the protein CASSLGQTPNSPLHF.

V gene TRBV5-1 combines with J gene TRBJ2-3; no clear D. The CDR3 spans 14 residues. CDR1 is SGHRS and CDR2 is YFSETQ in the germline V gene. Trimming pared 1 base from V and 5 bases from J, leaving 11 bases between. The CDR3 nucleotides read TGCGCCAGCAGCTTGATGAGAATGAGAGATACGCAGTATTTT. It encodes CASSLMRMRDTQYF.